This T cell receptor beta chain was sequenced in a study of cytomegalovirus exposure and HLA in healthy donors. General study results and limits: Testing in vitro showed a few CMV-associated chains specific for CMV antigens.

Germline CDR1 reads SGHRS; CDR2 reads YFSETQ. The CDR3 sequence is 14 residues long. With 4 bases clipped from V and 2 bases from J, the junction kept 3 bases outside the gene matches. Only in-frame clones appear in the TCRdb table, and some are missing; sequencing was by immunoSEQ multiplex PCR. The data show over 250,000 clones, with approximately 90% seen just once and roughly 1.2% held by the top ten. As regards this clone: What it binds is unknown.

The rearrangement links TRBV5-1 to TRBJ2-7, with 10 bases lining up with TRBD1. The receptor comes from a woman between 25 and 40 years old in good health and CMV-seropositive. Sequencing was performed on PBMCs. The CDR3 DNA follows: TGCGCCAGCAGCCGGGGACAGGGGCCCTACGAGCAGTACTTC. It is translated as CASSRGQGPYEQYF.